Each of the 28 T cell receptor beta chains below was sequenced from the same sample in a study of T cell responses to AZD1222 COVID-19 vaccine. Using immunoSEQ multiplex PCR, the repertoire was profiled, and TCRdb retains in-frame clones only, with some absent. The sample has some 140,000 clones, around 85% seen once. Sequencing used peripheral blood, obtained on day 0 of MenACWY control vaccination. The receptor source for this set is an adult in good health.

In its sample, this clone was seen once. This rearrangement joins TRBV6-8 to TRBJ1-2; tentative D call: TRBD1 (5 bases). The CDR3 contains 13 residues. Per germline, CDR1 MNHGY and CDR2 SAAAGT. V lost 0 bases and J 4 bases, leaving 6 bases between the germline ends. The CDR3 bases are TGTGCCAGCAGTTACTCCGGGGGCTATGGCTACACCTTC. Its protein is CASSYSGGYGYTF.

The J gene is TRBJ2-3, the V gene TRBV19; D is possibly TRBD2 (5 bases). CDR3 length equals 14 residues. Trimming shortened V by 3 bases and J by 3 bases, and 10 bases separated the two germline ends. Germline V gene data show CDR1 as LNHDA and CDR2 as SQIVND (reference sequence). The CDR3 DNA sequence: TGTGCCAGTAGTATTGGACTGGTGACAGATACGCAGTATTTT. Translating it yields CASSIGLVTDTQYF.

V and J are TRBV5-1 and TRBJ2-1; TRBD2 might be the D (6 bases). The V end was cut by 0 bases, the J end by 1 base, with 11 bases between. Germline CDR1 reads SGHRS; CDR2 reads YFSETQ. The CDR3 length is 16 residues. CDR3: CASSLAPGLSYNEQFF. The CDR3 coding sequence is TGCGCCAGCAGCTTGGCCCCAGGACTATCCTACAATGAGCAGTTCTTC.

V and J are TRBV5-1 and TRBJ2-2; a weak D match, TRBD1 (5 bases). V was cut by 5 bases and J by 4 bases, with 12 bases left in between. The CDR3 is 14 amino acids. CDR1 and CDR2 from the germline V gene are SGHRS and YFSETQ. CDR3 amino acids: CASSQGSPTGELFF. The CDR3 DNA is TGCGCCAGCAGTCAGGGATCACCCACCGGGGAGCTGTTTTTT.

DNA for the CDR3: TGTGCCAGCAGCCCGGGACAGGGAAATCAGCCCCAGCATTTT. Translating it yields CASSPGQGNQPQHF. The chain has TRBV3-1 (or the pseudogene TRBV3-2) and TRBJ1-5; 9 nucleotides match TRBD1. The CDR3 spans 14 residues. Germline CDR1 and CDR2: LGHDT and YNNKEL (reference sequence). Trimming removed 4 bases from V and 4 bases from J; junction bases left unmatched: 2.

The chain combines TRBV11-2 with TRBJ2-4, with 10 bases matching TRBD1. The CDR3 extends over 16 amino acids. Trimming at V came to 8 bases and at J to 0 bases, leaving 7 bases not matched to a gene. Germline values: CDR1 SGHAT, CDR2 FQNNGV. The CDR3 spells CASSRDRGLAKNIQYF. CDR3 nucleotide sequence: TGTGCCAGCTCTAGGGACAGGGGTTTAGCCAAAAACATTCAGTACTTC.

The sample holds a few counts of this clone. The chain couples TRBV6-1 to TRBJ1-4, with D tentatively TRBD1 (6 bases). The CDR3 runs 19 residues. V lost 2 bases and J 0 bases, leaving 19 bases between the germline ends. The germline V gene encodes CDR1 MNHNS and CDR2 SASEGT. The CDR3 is CASSETWQGRGATNEKLFF. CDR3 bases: TGTGCCAGCAGTGAAACTTGGCAGGGGAGGGGTGCAACTAATGAAAAACTGTTTTTT.

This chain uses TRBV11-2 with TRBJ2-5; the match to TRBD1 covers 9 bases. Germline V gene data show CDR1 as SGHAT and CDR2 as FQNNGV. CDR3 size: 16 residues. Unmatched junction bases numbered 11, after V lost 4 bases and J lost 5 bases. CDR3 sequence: CASSSSGTGWKETQYF. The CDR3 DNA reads TGTGCCAGCAGCTCCTCCGGGACAGGGTGGAAGGAGACCCAGTACTTC.

CDR3 nucleotide sequence: TGTGCCACCAGCGGAGGTCCGGCGGATTACACTGAAGCTTTCTTT. Protein: CATSGGPADYTEAFF. The chain recombines TRBV15 with TRBJ1-1; D ambiguous. Germline CDR1 reads LNHNV; CDR2 reads YYDKDF (reference sequence). The V and J ends lost 5 bases and 3 bases respectively, with 16 bases between them. CDR3 length: 15 residues.

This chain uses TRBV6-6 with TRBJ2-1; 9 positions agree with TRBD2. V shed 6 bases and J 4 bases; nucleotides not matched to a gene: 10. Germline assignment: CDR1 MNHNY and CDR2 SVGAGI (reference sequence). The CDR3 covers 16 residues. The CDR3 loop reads CASSSWGGRAYNEQFF. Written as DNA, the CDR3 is TGTGCCAGCAGCTCTTGGGGCGGGAGGGCTTACAATGAGCAGTTCTTC.

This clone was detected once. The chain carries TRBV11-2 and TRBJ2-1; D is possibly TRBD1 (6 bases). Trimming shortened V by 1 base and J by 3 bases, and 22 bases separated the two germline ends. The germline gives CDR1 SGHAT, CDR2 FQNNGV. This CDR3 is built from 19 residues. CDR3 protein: CASSLVGARVDSGYNEQFF. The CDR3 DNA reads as TGTGCCAGCAGCTTAGTGGGGGCGAGAGTGGACAGTGGCTACAATGAGCAGTTCTTC.

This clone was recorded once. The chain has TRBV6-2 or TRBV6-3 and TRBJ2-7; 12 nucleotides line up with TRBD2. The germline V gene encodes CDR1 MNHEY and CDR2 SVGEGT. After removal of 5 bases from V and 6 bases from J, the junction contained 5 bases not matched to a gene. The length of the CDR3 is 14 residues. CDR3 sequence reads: CASSALAGGTEQYF. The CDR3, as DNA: TGTGCCAGCAGTGCACTAGCGGGAGGTACCGAGCAGTACTTC.

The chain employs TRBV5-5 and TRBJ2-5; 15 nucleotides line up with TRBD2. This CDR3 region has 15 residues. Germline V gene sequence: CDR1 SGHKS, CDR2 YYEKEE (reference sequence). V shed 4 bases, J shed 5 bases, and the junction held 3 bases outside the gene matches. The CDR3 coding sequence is TGTGCCAGCAGCCGGACTAGCGGGAGGGCCGAGACCCAGTACTTC. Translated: CASSRTSGRAETQYF.

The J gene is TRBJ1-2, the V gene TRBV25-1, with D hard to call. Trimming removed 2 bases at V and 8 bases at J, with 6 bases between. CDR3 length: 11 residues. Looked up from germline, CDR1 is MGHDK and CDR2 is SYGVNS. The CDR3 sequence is CASSESLGYTF. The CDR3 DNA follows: TGTGCCAGCAGTGAAAGTTTGGGCTACACCTTC.

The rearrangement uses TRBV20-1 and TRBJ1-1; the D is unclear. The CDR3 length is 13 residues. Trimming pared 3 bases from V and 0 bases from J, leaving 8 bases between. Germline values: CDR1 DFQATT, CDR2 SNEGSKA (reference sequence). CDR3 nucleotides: TGCAGTGCTAGTGAGAATATGAACACTGAAGCTTTCTTT. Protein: CSASENMNTEAFF.

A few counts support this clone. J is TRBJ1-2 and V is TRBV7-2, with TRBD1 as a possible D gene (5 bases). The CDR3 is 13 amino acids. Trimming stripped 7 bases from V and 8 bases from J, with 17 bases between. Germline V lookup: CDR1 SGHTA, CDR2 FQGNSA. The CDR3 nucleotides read TGTGCCAGCAACAAGGGGATCCGGGAGGGCTACACCTTC. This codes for CASNKGIREGYTF.

This CDR3 is CASSQGIQSYLETQYF. The CDR3 nucleotides are TGCGCCAGCAGTCAAGGCATCCAGAGCTATCTAGAGACCCAGTACTTC. The genes are TRBV23-1 and TRBJ2-5; the D is unclear. TRBV23-1 is known as an ORF, though its function is uncertain. The CDR3 length is 16 residues. V dropped 2 bases and J dropped 4 bases, with 17 bases sitting between them.

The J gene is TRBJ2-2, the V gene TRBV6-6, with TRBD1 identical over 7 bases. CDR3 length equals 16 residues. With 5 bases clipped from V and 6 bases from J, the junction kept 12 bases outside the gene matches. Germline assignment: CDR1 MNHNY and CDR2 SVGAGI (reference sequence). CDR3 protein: CASSPTGAPFSGELFF. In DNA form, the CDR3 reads TGTGCCAGCAGTCCTACAGGGGCCCCTTTTTCCGGGGAGCTGTTTTTT.

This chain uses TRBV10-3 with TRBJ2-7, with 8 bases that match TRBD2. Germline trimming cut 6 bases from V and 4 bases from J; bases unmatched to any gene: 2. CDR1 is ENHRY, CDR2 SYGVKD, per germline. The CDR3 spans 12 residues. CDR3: CAISPGGYEQYV. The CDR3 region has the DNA TGTGCCATCAGCCCGGGAGGGTACGAGCAGTACGTC.

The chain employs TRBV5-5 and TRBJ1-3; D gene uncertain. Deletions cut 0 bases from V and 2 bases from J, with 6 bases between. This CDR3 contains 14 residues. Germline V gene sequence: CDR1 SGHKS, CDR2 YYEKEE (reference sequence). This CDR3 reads CASSLDRAGNTIYF. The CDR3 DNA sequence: TGTGCCAGCAGCTTGGATAGGGCTGGAAACACCATATATTTT. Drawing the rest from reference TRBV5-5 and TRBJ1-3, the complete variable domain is DAGVTQSPTHLIKTRGQQVTLRCSPISGHKSVSWYQQVLGQGPQFIFQYYEKEERGRGNFPDRFSARQFPNYSSELNVNALLLGDSALYLCASSLDRAGNTIYFGEGSWLTVV.

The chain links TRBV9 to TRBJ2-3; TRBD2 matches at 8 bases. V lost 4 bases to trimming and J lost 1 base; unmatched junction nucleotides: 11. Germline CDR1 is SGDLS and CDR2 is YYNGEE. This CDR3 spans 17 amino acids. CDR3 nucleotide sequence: TGTGCCAGCAGCCCCAGGAGCGGGAGATATGGCACAGATACGCAGTATTTT. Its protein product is CASSPRSGRYGTDTQYF.

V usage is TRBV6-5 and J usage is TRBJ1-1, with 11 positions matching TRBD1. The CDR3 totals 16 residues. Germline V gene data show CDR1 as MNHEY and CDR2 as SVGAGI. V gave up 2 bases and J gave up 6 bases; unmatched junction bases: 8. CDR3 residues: CASSYGTGGTGAEAFF. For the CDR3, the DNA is TGTGCCAGCAGTTACGGGACAGGGGGTACGGGGGCTGAAGCTTTCTTT.

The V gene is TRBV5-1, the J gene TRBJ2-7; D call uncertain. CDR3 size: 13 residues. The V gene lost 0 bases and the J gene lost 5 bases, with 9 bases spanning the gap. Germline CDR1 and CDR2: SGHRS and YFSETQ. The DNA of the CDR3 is TGCGCCAGCAGCTTGGCTCCAGGCAACGAGCAGTACGTC. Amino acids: CASSLAPGNEQYV.

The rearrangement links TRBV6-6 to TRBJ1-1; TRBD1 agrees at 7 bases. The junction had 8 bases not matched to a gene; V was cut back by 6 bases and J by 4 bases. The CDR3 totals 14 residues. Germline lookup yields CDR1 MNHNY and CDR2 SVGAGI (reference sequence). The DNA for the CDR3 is TGTGCCAGCAGCCTGAAACAGGGGAGCACTGAAGCTTTCTTT. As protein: CASSLKQGSTEAFF.

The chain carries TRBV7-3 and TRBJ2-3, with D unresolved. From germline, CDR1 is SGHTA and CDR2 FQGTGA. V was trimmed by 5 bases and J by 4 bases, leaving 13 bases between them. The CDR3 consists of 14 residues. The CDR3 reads CASSPGPPADTQYF. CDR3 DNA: TGTGCCAGCAGCCCGGGCCCGCCCGCAGATACGCAGTATTTT.

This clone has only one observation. The CDR3 here is CASSDSRDLPQHF. In DNA, the CDR3 is TGCGCCAGCAGCGATTCGCGGGATTTGCCCCAGCATTTT. This chain connects TRBV4-1 to TRBJ1-5; D is uncertain. Germline CDR1 is MGHRA and CDR2 is YSYEKL. The CDR3 length is 13 residues. V lost 5 bases to trimming and J lost 9 bases, with 14 bases between them.

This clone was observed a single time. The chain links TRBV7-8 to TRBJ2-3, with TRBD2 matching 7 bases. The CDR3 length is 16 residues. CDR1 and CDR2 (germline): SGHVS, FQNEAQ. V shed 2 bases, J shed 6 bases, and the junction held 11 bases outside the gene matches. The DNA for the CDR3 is TGTGCCAGCAGCTTATTTCGAGGGAGGGCCGTGGATACGCAGTATTTT. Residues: CASSLFRGRAVDTQYF.

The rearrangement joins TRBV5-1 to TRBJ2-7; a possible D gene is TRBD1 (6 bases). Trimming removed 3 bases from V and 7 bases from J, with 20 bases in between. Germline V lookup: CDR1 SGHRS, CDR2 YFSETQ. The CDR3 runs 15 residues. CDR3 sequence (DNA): TGCGCCAGCAGCTCCTGGGAGACAGGTTCTGCGGAGCAGTACTTC. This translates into CASSSWETGSAEQYF.